This TCR beta chain was obtained from a study of T cell repertoires in cytomegalovirus infection. Turning to the study itself: Matching HLA type, along with CMV infection, was indicated by public TCR beta signatures. Whole-study findings and limits: The ex vivo response was dominated by HLA-C-restricted CMV-specific TCR beta clonotypes. Individuals carrying CMV plus the relevant HLA were identified by cumulative frequency of public TCR beta families.

This clonotype has a handful of counts. Its target is not known. Each CDR3 protein gets one entry after TCRdb re-called the reads with MiXCR. The sample includes nearly 550,000 distinct CDR3 sequences, about 15% seen only once; the top ten take under 30%. The sequenced sample was CD8+ T cells from PBMCs. The TCR comes from a human donor in good health (CMV status not recorded). Some clones in this sample may be carry-over from other donors' samples.

The CDR3: CASSQDRRYGYTF. The CDR3 coding sequence is TGTGCCAGCAGCCAAGACAGGAGATATGGCTACACCTTC. The V and J genes are TRBV14 and TRBJ1-2; D gene unclear. Germline V gene lookup returns CDR1 SGHDN and CDR2 FVKESK. There are 13 residues in the CDR3. The ends were cut back, 0 bases at V and 5 bases at J, with 7 bases in the middle. The full variable domain, rest sourced from reference TRBV14 and TRBJ1-2, is EAGVTQFPSHSVIEKGQTVTLRCDPISGHDNLYWYRRVMGKEIKFLLHFVKESKQDESGMPNNRFLAERTGGTYSTLKVQPAELEDSGVYFCASSQDRRYGYTFGSGTRLTVV.